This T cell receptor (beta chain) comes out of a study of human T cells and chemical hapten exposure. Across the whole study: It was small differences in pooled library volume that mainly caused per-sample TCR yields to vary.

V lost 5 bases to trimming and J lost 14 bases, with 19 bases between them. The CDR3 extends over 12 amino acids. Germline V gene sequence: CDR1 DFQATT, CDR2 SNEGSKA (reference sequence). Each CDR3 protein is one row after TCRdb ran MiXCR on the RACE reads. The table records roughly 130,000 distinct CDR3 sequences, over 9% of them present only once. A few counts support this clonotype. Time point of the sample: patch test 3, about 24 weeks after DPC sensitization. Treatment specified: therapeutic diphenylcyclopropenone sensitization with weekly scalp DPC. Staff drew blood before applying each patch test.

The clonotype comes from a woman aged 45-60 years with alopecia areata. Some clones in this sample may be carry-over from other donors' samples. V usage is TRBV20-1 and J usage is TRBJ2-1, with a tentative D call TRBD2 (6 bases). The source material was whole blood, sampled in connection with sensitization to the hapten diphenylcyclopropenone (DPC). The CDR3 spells CSARVGGVKEFF. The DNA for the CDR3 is TGCAGTGCTCGCGTGGGGGGAGTAAAAGAGTTCTTC.